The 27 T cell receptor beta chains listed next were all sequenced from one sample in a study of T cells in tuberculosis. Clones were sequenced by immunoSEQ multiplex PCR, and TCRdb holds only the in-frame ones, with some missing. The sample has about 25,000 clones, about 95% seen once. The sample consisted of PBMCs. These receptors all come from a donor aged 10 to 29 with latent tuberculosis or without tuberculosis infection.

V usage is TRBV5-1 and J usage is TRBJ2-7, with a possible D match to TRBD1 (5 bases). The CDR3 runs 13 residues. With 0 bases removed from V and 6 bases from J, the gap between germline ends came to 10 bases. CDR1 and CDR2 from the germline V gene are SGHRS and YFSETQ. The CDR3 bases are TGCGCCAGCAGCTTGGTTCCAGGGTCCGAGCAGTACGTC. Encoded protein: CASSLVPGSEQYV.

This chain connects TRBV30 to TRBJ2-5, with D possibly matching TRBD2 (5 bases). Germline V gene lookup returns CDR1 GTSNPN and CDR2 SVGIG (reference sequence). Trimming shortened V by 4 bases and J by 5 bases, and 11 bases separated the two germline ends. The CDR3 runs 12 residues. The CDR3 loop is CAWTGVTETQYF. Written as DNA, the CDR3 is TGTGCCTGGACCGGGGTAACCGAGACCCAGTACTTC.

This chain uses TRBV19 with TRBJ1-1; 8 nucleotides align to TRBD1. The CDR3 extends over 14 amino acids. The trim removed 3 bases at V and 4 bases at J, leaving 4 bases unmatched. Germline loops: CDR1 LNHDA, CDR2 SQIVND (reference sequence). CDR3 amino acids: CASSIHRGSTEAFF. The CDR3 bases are TGTGCCAGTAGTATTCACAGGGGGAGCACTGAAGCTTTCTTT.

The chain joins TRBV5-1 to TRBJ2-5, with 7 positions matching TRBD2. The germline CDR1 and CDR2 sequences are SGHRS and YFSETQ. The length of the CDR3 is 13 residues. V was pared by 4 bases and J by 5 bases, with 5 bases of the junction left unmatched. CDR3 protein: CASSPGGRETQYF. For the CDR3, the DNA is TGCGCCAGCAGCCCCGGGGGGAGGGAGACCCAGTACTTC. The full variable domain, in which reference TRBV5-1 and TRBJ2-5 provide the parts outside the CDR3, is KAGVTQTPRYLIKTRGQQVTLSCSPISGHRSVSWYQQTPGQGLQFLFEYFSETQRNKGNFPGRFSGRQFSNSRSEMNVSTLELGDSALYLCASSPGGRETQYFGPGTRLLVL.

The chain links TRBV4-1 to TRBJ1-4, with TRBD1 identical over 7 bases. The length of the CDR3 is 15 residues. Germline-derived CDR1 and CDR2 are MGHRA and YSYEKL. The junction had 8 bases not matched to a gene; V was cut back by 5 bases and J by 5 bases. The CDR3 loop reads CASSAWDSLNEKLFF. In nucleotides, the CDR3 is TGCGCCAGCAGCGCCTGGGACAGTCTAAATGAAAAACTGTTTTTT.

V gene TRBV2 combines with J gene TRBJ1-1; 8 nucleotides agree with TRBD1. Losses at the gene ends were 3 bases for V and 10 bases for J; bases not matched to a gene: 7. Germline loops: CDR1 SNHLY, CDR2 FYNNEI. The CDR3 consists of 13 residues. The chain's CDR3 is CASSEDRATRAFF. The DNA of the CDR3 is TGTGCCAGCAGTGAGGACAGGGCGACCCGAGCTTTCTTT.

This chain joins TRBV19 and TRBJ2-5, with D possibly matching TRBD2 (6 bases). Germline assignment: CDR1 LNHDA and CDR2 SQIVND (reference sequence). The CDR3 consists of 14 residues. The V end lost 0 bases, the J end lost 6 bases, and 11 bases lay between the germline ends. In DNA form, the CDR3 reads TGTGCCAGTAGTATAGAAGGCGGGGCGAAGACCCAGTACTTC. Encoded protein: CASSIEGGAKTQYF.

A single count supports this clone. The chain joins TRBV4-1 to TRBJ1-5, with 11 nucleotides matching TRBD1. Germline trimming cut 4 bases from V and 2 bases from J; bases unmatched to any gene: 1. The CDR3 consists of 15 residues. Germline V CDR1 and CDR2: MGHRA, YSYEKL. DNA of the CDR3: TGCGCCAGCAGCCGGGACAGGGGGGGCAATCAGCCCCAGCATTTT. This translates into CASSRDRGGNQPQHF.

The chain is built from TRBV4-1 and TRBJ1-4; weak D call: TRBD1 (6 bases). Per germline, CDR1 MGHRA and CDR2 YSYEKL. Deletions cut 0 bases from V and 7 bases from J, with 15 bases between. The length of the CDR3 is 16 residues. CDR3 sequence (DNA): TGCGCCAGCAGCCAAGAGCCGCGGGGGGCGAGTGAAAAACTGTTTTTT. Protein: CASSQEPRGASEKLFF.

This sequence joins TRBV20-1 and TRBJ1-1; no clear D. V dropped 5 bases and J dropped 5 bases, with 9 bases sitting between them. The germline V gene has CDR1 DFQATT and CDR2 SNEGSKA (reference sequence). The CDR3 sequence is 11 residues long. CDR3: CSAREGTEAFF. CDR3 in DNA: TGCAGTGCTCGGGAAGGGACTGAAGCTTTCTTT.

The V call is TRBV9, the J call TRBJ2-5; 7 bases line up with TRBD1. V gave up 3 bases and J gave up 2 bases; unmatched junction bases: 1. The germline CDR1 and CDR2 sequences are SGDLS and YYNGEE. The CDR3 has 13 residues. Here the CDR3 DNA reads TGTGCCAGCAGCGCGACAGGGCAAGAGACCCAGTACTTC. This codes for CASSATGQETQYF.

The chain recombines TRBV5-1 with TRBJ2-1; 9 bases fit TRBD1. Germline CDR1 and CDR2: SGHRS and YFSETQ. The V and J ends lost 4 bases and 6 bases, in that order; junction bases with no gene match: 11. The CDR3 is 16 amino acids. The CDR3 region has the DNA TGCGCCAGCAGCAAACCTCCGGGACAGGGTGGCAATGAGCAGTTCTTC. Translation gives CASSKPPGQGGNEQFF.

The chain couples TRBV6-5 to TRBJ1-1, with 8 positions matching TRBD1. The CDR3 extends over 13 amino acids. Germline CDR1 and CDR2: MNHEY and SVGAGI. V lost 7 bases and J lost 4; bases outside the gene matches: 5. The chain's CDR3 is CASTQGVGTEAFF. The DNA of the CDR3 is TGTGCCAGCACACAGGGGGTGGGCACTGAAGCTTTCTTT.

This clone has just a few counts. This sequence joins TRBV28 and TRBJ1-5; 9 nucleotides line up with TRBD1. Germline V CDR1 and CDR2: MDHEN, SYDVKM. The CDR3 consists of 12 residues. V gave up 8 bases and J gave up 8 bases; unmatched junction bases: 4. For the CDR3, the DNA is TGTGCCAGCGGCACAGGGGGCAAGCCCCAGCATTTT. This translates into CASGTGGKPQHF. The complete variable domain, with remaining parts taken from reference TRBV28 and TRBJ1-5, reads DVKVTQSSRYLVKRTGEKVFLECVQDMDHENMFWYRQDPGLGLRLIYFSYDVKMKEKGDIPEGYSVSREKKERFSLILESASTNQTSMYLCASGTGGKPQHFGDGTRLSIL.

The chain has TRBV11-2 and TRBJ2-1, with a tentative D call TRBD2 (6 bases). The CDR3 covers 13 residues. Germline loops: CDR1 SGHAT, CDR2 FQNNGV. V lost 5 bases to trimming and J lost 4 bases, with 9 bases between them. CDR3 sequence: CASSALAYNEQFF. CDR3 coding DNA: TGTGCCAGCAGCGCACTAGCTTACAATGAGCAGTTCTTC.

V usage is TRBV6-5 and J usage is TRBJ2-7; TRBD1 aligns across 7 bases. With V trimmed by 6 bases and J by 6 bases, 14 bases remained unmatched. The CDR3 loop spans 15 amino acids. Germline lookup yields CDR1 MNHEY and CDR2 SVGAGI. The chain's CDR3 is CASSPTGVNVREQYF. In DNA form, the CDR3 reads TGTGCCAGCAGCCCAACAGGGGTTAATGTTCGCGAGCAGTACTTC.

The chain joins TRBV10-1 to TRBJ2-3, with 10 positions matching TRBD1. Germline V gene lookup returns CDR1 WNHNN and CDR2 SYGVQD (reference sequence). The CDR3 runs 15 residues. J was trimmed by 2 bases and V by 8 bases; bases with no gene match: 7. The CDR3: CASGPGTGDTDTQYF. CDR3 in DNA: TGCGCCAGCGGTCCCGGGACAGGGGACACAGATACGCAGTATTTT.

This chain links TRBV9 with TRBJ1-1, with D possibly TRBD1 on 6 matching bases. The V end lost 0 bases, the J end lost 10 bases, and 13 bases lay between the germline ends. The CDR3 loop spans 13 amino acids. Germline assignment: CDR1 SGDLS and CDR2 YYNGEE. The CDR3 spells CASSVGGGGRAFF. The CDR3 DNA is TGTGCCAGCAGCGTAGGCGGCGGGGGGCGAGCTTTCTTT.

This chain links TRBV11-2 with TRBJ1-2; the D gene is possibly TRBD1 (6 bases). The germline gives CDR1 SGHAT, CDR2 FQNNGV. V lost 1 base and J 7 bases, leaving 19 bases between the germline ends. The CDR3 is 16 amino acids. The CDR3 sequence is CASSLVRPGAVGGYTF. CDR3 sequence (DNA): TGTGCCAGCAGCTTAGTTCGGCCAGGGGCGGTGGGTGGCTACACCTTC.

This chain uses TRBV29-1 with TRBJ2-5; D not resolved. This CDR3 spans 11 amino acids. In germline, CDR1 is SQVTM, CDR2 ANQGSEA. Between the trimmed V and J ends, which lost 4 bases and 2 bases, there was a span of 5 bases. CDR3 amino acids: CSVARQETQYF. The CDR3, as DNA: TGCAGCGTTGCCAGGCAAGAGACCCAGTACTTC.

In nucleotides, the CDR3 is TGTGCCAGCAGTTCCCGAAAGCGGGGGGGCCAGGATACGCAGTATTTT. Its protein is CASSSRKRGGQDTQYF. The V call is TRBV6-5, the J call TRBJ2-3; 10 nucleotides match TRBD2. V was pared by 4 bases and J by 6 bases, with 10 bases of the junction left unmatched. Looked up from germline, CDR1 is MNHEY and CDR2 is SVGAGI. The CDR3 totals 16 residues.

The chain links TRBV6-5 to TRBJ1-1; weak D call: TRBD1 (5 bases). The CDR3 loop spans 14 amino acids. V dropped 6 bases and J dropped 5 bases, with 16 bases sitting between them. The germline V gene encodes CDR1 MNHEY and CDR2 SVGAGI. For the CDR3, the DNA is TGTGCCAGCAGGGCCTTGCGGGGGGAAACTGAAGCTTTCTTT. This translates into CASRALRGETEAFF.

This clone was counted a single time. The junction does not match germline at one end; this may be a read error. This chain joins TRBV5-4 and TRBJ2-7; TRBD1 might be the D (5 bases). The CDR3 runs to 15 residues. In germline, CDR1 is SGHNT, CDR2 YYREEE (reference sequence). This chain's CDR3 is CASRLGQVRSYEQYF. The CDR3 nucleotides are TGTGCCAGCAGGTTGGGGCAGGTAAGGTCCTACGAGCAGTACTTC.

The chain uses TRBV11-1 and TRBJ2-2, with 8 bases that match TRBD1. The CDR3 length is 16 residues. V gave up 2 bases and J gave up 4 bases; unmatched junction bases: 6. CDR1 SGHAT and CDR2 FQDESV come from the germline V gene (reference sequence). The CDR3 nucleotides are TGTGCCAGCAGCTTACGGACAGGGTTGGGCACCGGGGAGCTGTTTTTT. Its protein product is CASSLRTGLGTGELFF.

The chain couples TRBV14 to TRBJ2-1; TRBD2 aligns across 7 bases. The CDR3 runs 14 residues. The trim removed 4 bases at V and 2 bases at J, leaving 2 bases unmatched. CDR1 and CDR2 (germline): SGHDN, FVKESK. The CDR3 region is CASSRAGAYNEQFF. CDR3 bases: TGTGCCAGCAGCCGGGCGGGGGCCTACAATGAGCAGTTCTTC.

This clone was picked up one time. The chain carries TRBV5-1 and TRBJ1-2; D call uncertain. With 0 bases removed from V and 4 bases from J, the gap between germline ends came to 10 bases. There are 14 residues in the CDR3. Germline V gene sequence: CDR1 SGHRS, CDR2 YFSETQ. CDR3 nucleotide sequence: TGCGCCAGCAGCTTGGTTGTCGGTAGCTATGGCTACACCTTC. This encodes CASSLVVGSYGYTF.

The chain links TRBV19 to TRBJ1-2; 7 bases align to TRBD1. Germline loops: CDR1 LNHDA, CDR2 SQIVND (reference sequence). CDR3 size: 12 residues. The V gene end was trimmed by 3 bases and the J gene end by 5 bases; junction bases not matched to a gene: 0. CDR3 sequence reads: CASSMTGYGYTF. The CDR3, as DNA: TGTGCCAGTAGTATGACAGGGTATGGCTACACCTTC.